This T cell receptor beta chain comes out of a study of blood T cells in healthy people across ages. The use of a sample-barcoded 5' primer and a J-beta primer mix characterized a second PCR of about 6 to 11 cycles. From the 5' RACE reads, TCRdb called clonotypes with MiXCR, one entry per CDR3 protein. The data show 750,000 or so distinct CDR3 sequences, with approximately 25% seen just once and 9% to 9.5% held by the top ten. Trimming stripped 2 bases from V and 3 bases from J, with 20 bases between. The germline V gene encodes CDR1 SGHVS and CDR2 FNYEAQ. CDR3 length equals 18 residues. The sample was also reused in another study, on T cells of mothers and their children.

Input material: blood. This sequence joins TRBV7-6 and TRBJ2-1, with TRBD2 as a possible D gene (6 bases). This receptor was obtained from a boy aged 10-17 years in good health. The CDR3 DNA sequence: TGTGCCAGCAGCTTACTCCCTTACGTCCCGACTAGCTACAATGAGCAGTTCTTC. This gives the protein CASSLLPYVPTSYNEQFF.